The following is a T cell receptor (beta chain) sequence with its context. The clone's antigen remains unknown. No much larger clonotype is one base removed from it; base qualities were not supplied. CDR1 and CDR2, looked up from the germline V gene, are SGHTA and FQGNSA. The CDR3 runs 16 amino acids, cysteine and phenylalanine included. The read is trimmed to its CDR3 DNA, 48 bases read in frame from base 1. The V and J ends are trimmed by 2 bases and 4 bases, leaving 15 bases between them. The sample originates from a study of blood T cell repertoires in COVID-19 (dated by TCRdb to 2020 to 2021). About the study as a whole: Samples covering the acute and convalescent phases of COVID-19 were provided by collaborators in the United States, Italy and Spain. Deeply sampled blood TCRbeta repertoires from subjects exposed to, actively infected with, or recovered from COVID-19 were included in the dataset. The material from the prospective study consisted of cDNA or gDNA derived from T cells, B-cell-depleted T cells, or PBMCs. Where available, HLA class I and class II types were obtained from metadata supplied by the sample provider rather than from assay-based typing. The samples were drawn from the first 160 participants of the ongoing ImmuneRACE study and from 950 to 1,500 subjects provided by 6 global collaborators. Nearly every sample came with metadata listing a de-identified subject ID, COVID-19 status, age in years and sex. The repertoires were released in a freely available public database meant as a resource for research on the immune response to SARS-CoV-2. Overall results and qualifications from the work: The quantity of clinical and demographic metadata differed by source and by participant and was supplied without curation.

In the prospective study, participants were about 18 to 95 years old, resided in about 25 geographic areas of the United States, and were enrolled through a virtual design. To assign participants to cohorts, the prospective study relied on clinical history that participants themselves reported in a screening survey and a study questionnaire. In the prospective study, whole blood, serum and a nasopharyngeal or oropharyngeal swab were collected from each participant by mobile phlebotomists. Over a 2-month period, participants in the prospective study had the option of providing additional blood draws and questionnaires. Before DNA extraction, prospective study blood samples were shipped either frozen or at room temperature. TCRbeta CDR3 regions were amplified from genomic DNA using the immunoSEQ Assay, a bias-controlled multiplex PCR. As for the original processing: The number of nucleated cells in each sample was estimated from the amplification of reference gene primers within the assay. To quantify the absolute abundance of each unique TCRbeta CDR3 rearrangement, sequence reads were collapsed and filtered. For each sample, productive Simpson clonality was calculated as the square root of Simpson's diversity index across productive rearrangements. Drawn from immuneACCESS, this table holds only the in-frame rearrangements with V and J called that TCRdb kept. Clones are partly lost; checked studies trace under half to an unresolved V gene and leave the rest unexplained. Clonal size and the V and J genes are those of that table, whereas D and trimming came from the DNA. This sample comprises about 280,000 clones, nearly 90% of them detected only once. The ten largest clones take up 1.7% of the sample.

Sequenced material: PBMCs or T cells enriched from blood (not recorded which). This TCR was sampled from a woman between 18 and 29 years old with acute COVID-19. The chain uses TRBV7-2 and TRBJ1-3; the D gene is not confidently resolved. This receptor carries the CDR3 CASSLNQAGSGNTIYF. At the DNA level, the sequence is TGTGCCAGCAGCTTAAATCAAGCGGGTTCAGGAAACACCATATATTTT.